A selection of T cell receptor beta chains follows, all from one sample in a study of CD8 T cells in ankylosing spondylitis. TCRdb analysed the 5' RACE reads with MiXCR anew, one entry per CDR3 protein. The table has around 320,000 distinct CDR3 sequences, around 21% seen once; the top ten hold roughly 3.6%. The sequenced sample was blood, either unsorted or a sorted T cell fraction (not recorded which). The receptors were gathered from a female donor with ankylosing spondylitis or in good health (not recorded which). The CDR3 runs from the conserved cysteine through the conserved F or W. The order of the fields is J gene, clone size, V gene, D gene, CDR3 DNA, CDR3 protein. A D gene is named only where the DNA matches it firmly. Rows may omit the clone size; those that give it use once, few, many or a size class.

j_call: TRBJ2-1; clone_size: few; v_call: TRBV7-6; d_call: TRBD1; cdr3_nt: TGTGCCAGCAGCCAAGGACAGGGGGCCTACAATGAGCAGTTCTTC; cdr3_aa: CASSQGQGAYNEQFF
j_call: TRBJ2-1; clone_size: many; v_call: TRBV12-3/TRBV12-4; d_call: TRBD2; cdr3_nt: TGTGCCAGCAGCCAACAGACTAGCGAGTACAATGAGCAGTTCTTC; cdr3_aa: CASSQQTSEYNEQFF
j_call: TRBJ2-1; clone_size: NA; v_call: TRBV27; d_call: NA; cdr3_nt: TGTGCCAGCAGTTTATCGCTAGTGAGCAATGAGCAGTTCTTC; cdr3_aa: CASSLSLVSNEQFF
j_call: TRBJ2-1; clone_size: NA; v_call: TRBV7-2; d_call: TRBD2; cdr3_nt: TGTGCCAGCAGCTTAGGGGGACTACCTTACAATGAGCAGTTCTTC; cdr3_aa: CASSLGGLPYNEQFF
j_call: TRBJ2-7; clone_size: many; v_call: TRBV6-1; d_call: NA; cdr3_nt: TGTGCCAGCAGTGTTAGTACAAGCTCCTACGAGCAGTACTTC; cdr3_aa: CASSVSTSSYEQYF
j_call: TRBJ2-7; clone_size: few; v_call: TRBV12-3/TRBV12-4; d_call: NA; cdr3_nt: TGTGCCAGCAGTTTATCGGGCCTCTACGAGCAGTACTTC; cdr3_aa: CASSLSGLYEQYF
j_call: TRBJ1-1; clone_size: NA; v_call: TRBV7-2; d_call: NA; cdr3_nt: TGTGCCAGCAGCCTTCTCGCGCAGATCAACACTGAAGCTTTCTTT; cdr3_aa: CASSLLAQINTEAFF
j_call: TRBJ2-3; clone_size: NA; v_call: TRBV12-3/TRBV12-4; d_call: NA; cdr3_nt: TGTGCCAGCAGTTTTGGGGGACGAAGGCGCACAGATACGCAGTATTTT; cdr3_aa: CASSFGGRRRTDTQYF
j_call: TRBJ2-1; clone_size: few; v_call: TRBV7-8; d_call: TRBD2; cdr3_nt: TGTGCCAGCACCTACCCTCGGGTAGCGGGAGGAAATGAGCAGTTCTTC; cdr3_aa: CASTYPRVAGGNEQFF
j_call: TRBJ2-5; clone_size: NA; v_call: TRBV20-1; d_call: NA; cdr3_nt: TGCAGTGCAGATGGCAGGAACCAAGAGACCCAGTACTTC; cdr3_aa: CSADGRNQETQYF
j_call: TRBJ2-3; clone_size: many; v_call: TRBV5-6; d_call: NA; cdr3_nt: TGTGCCAGCAGCGCGGAGGCGGGGGCCCTAAGCACAGATACGCAGTATTTT; cdr3_aa: CASSAEAGALSTDTQYF
j_call: TRBJ1-4; clone_size: NA; v_call: TRBV7-2; d_call: NA; cdr3_nt: TGTGCCAGCAGCTTAGGGTTTAATGAAAAACTGTTTTTT; cdr3_aa: CASSLGFNEKLFF
j_call: TRBJ2-3; clone_size: NA; v_call: TRBV5-4; d_call: NA; cdr3_nt: TGTGCCAGCACGAGGGACACCCCCGGCACAGATACGCAGTATTTT; cdr3_aa: CASTRDTPGTDTQYF
j_call: TRBJ1-6; clone_size: many; v_call: TRBV27; d_call: NA; cdr3_nt: TGTGCCAGCAGTCAAATTAGCCTTTCACCCCTCCACTTT; cdr3_aa: CASSQISLSPLHF
j_call: TRBJ1-2; clone_size: NA; v_call: TRBV5-5; d_call: NA; cdr3_nt: TGTGCCAGCAGCTTGGGCGCACAGGGTGAGGGTGGCTACACCTTC; cdr3_aa: CASSLGAQGEGGYTF
j_call: TRBJ1-2; clone_size: few; v_call: TRBV12-3/TRBV12-4; d_call: TRBD1; cdr3_nt: TGTGCCAGCAGTGAACAGGGGGCGTGGGGCTACACCTTC; cdr3_aa: CASSEQGAWGYTF
j_call: TRBJ2-1; clone_size: NA; v_call: TRBV4-3; d_call: NA; cdr3_nt: TGCGCCAGTCTGCTGAGGCAATACAATGAGCAGTTCTTC; cdr3_aa: CASLLRQYNEQFF
j_call: TRBJ2-1; clone_size: NA; v_call: TRBV15; d_call: NA; cdr3_nt: TGTGCCACCAGCAGAGGGGGGACAACAAACAATGAGCAGTTCTTC; cdr3_aa: CATSRGGTTNNEQFF
j_call: TRBJ2-1; clone_size: few; v_call: TRBV20-1; d_call: NA; cdr3_nt: TGCAGCTTGCCCCCACCAGCGAGATACAATGAGCAGTTCTTC; cdr3_aa: CSLPPPARYNEQFF
j_call: TRBJ2-1; clone_size: NA; v_call: TRBV28; d_call: NA; cdr3_nt: TGTGCCAGCAGTCATTCCTTAATAAATGAGCAGTTCTTC; cdr3_aa: CASSHSLINEQFF
j_call: TRBJ2-3; clone_size: NA; v_call: TRBV28; d_call: NA; cdr3_nt: TGTGCCAGCAGCCAACAAGATACGCAGTATTTT; cdr3_aa: CASSQQDTQYF
j_call: TRBJ2-2; clone_size: NA; v_call: TRBV9; d_call: TRBD2; cdr3_nt: TGTGCCAGCAGCGCCGGACTAGCGGGAGTCAGCGGGGAGCTGTTTTTT; cdr3_aa: CASSAGLAGVSGELFF
j_call: TRBJ2-5; clone_size: few; v_call: TRBV11-2; d_call: NA; cdr3_nt: TGTGCCAGCAGCAAAACAGGGCAAGAGACCCAGTACTTC; cdr3_aa: CASSKTGQETQYF
j_call: TRBJ2-5; clone_size: NA; v_call: TRBV7-2; d_call: TRBD2; cdr3_nt: TGTGCCAGCAGCCCTCTAGCGGGATTCAGGGAGACCCAGTACTTC; cdr3_aa: CASSPLAGFRETQYF
j_call: TRBJ1-3; clone_size: NA; v_call: TRBV7-8; d_call: NA; cdr3_nt: TGTGCCAGCAGCTTAGGCCCCAGAGGAAACACCATATATTTT; cdr3_aa: CASSLGPRGNTIYF
j_call: TRBJ2-3; clone_size: NA; v_call: TRBV10-2; d_call: TRBD2; cdr3_nt: TGCGCCAGCAGGGCACTAGCGGCTAGCACAGATACGCAGTATTTT; cdr3_aa: CASRALAASTDTQYF
j_call: TRBJ2-6; clone_size: NA; v_call: TRBV25-1; d_call: NA; cdr3_nt: TGTGCCAGCAGTACTAGCCCCGGGATCTCTGGGGCCAACGTCCTGACTTTC; cdr3_aa: CASSTSPGISGANVLTF
j_call: TRBJ2-1; clone_size: many; v_call: TRBV20-1; d_call: NA; cdr3_nt: TGCAGTGCTAGAAGACAGGCCAATGAGCAGTTCTTC; cdr3_aa: CSARRQANEQFF
j_call: TRBJ1-2; clone_size: NA; v_call: TRBV30; d_call: NA; cdr3_nt: TGTGCCTGGAGTGTAGTGGACAACTATGGCTACACCTTC; cdr3_aa: CAWSVVDNYGYTF
j_call: TRBJ1-1; clone_size: NA; v_call: TRBV7-6; d_call: NA; cdr3_nt: TGTGCCAGCAGCCTACCACCTCTTGGAGGGATGAACACTGAAGCTTTCTTT; cdr3_aa: CASSLPPLGGMNTEAFF
j_call: TRBJ1-6; clone_size: NA; v_call: TRBV12-3/TRBV12-4; d_call: NA; cdr3_nt: TGTGCCAGCAGCCTAGGCATCACAGCAGCGGTAAACCATTCACCCCTCCACTTT; cdr3_aa: CASSLGITAAVNHSPLHF
j_call: TRBJ2-1; clone_size: few; v_call: TRBV28; d_call: TRBD2; cdr3_nt: TGTGCCAGTAAGACTAGCGGGAGGGCCATCGATGAGCAGTTCTTC; cdr3_aa: CASKTSGRAIDEQFF
j_call: TRBJ2-5; clone_size: NA; v_call: TRBV10-2; d_call: TRBD2; cdr3_nt: TGCGCCAGCTGGACTAGCGGGGGGGTTGAGACCCAGTACTTC; cdr3_aa: CASWTSGGVETQYF
j_call: TRBJ1-2; clone_size: few; v_call: TRBV20-1; d_call: TRBD1; cdr3_nt: TGCAGTGCTAATCCTCTCGGGACAGTTGATGGCTACACCTTC; cdr3_aa: CSANPLGTVDGYTF
j_call: TRBJ2-7; clone_size: few; v_call: TRBV20-1; d_call: TRBD2; cdr3_nt: TGCAGTGCTAGAGATCTGGTAGCGGGAGACGAGCAGTACTTC; cdr3_aa: CSARDLVAGDEQYF
j_call: TRBJ1-5; clone_size: few; v_call: TRBV12-3/TRBV12-4; d_call: NA; cdr3_nt: TGTGCCAGCAGTCCGGACGCTCAGCCCCAGCATTTT; cdr3_aa: CASSPDAQPQHF
j_call: TRBJ2-3; clone_size: NA; v_call: TRBV15; d_call: NA; cdr3_nt: TGTGCCACCAGCAGAGATAAAGGGGTAGGGTATTCATTAGCAGATACGCAGTATTTT; cdr3_aa: CATSRDKGVGYSLADTQYF
j_call: TRBJ2-1; clone_size: NA; v_call: TRBV20-1; d_call: TRBD2; cdr3_nt: TGCAGTGCTAGTACCGGGAGGAAGAACTACAATGAGCAGTTCTTC; cdr3_aa: CSASTGRKNYNEQFF
j_call: TRBJ2-1; clone_size: once; v_call: TRBV4-1; d_call: NA; cdr3_nt: TGCGCCAGCAGCCAAGATTTAAGCGGAACCCGATCCTACAATGAGCAGTTCTTC; cdr3_aa: CASSQDLSGTRSYNEQFF
j_call: TRBJ2-2; clone_size: few; v_call: TRBV12-3/TRBV12-4; d_call: NA; cdr3_nt: TGTGCCAGCAGTCTTAAGGGGATAAGGTTTCTGGGCGCGAACACCGGGGAGCTGTTTTTT; cdr3_aa: CASSLKGIRFLGANTGELFF
j_call: TRBJ2-3; clone_size: NA; v_call: TRBV7-2; d_call: TRBD1; cdr3_nt: TGTGCCAGCAGCCCAACAGGGGGACCAGATACGCAGTATTTT; cdr3_aa: CASSPTGGPDTQYF
j_call: TRBJ2-7; clone_size: few; v_call: TRBV27; d_call: NA; cdr3_nt: TGTGCCAGCAGTTTATTCGGCTACGAGCAGTACTTC; cdr3_aa: CASSLFGYEQYF
j_call: TRBJ2-3; clone_size: few; v_call: TRBV5-5; d_call: TRBD2; cdr3_nt: TGTGCCAGCAGCTGGACTAGCGGGACAGATACGCAGTATTTT; cdr3_aa: CASSWTSGTDTQYF
j_call: TRBJ2-2; clone_size: few; v_call: TRBV3-1; d_call: NA; cdr3_nt: TGTGCCAGCAGCCTACCCCCACCCCTCACCACGAACACCGGGGAGCTGTTTTTT; cdr3_aa: CASSLPPPLTTNTGELFF
j_call: TRBJ1-5; clone_size: many; v_call: TRBV28; d_call: NA; cdr3_nt: TGTGCCAGCAGTTCGAGGGGTCAGCCCCAGCATTTT; cdr3_aa: CASSSRGQPQHF
j_call: TRBJ2-7; clone_size: many; v_call: TRBV20-1; d_call: TRBD2; cdr3_nt: TGCAGTGCTTTCCCTCTCAGACTAGCGGCCTCCTACGAGCAGTACTTC; cdr3_aa: CSAFPLRLAASYEQYF
j_call: TRBJ2-6; clone_size: once; v_call: TRBV7-3; d_call: NA; cdr3_nt: TGTGCCAGCAGTCCACAGGGCTCCGGGGCCAACGTCCTGACTTTC; cdr3_aa: CASSPQGSGANVLTF
j_call: TRBJ2-1; clone_size: NA; v_call: TRBV20-1; d_call: NA; cdr3_nt: TGCAGAGCTGAAAAGTACAATGAGCAGTTCTTC; cdr3_aa: CRAEKYNEQFF
j_call: TRBJ1-6; clone_size: NA; v_call: TRBV7-2; d_call: NA; cdr3_nt: TGTGCCAGCAGCTTAAGGCTCGATAATTCACCCCTCCACTTT; cdr3_aa: CASSLRLDNSPLHF
j_call: TRBJ2-5; clone_size: few; v_call: TRBV29-1; d_call: TRBD2; cdr3_nt: TGCAGCGCTGGCGGGGGGGGAGAAATGGAGACCCAGTACTTC; cdr3_aa: CSAGGGGEMETQYF
j_call: TRBJ2-3; clone_size: NA; v_call: TRBV10-3; d_call: TRBD1; cdr3_nt: TGTGCCATCAGGGAGACAGGGTTGGGCACAGATACGCAGTATTTT; cdr3_aa: CAIRETGLGTDTQYF
j_call: TRBJ1-6; clone_size: few; v_call: TRBV6-1; d_call: TRBD1; cdr3_nt: TGTGCCAGCAGTGTCTCCGACAGGGACAATTCACCCCTCCACTTT; cdr3_aa: CASSVSDRDNSPLHF